The rows below give T cell receptor beta chains drawn from one sample of a study of T cell repertoires in cytomegalovirus infection. A single record per CDR3 protein comes from TCRdb applying MiXCR to the reads. The sample comprises about 740,000 distinct CDR3 sequences, roughly 35% of which are singletons, and roughly 2.9% rests with the top ten. The sequencing input was PBMCs. The receptors come from a human donor in good health (CMV status not recorded). Some clones in this sample may be carry-over from other donors' samples. CDR3s include the opening cysteine and the closing phenylalanine or tryptophan. A D gene is named only where the DNA matches it firmly. A clone size is listed for some rows: how often the clone was seen (once, few, many), or a class if it is expanded.

J gene: TRBJ1-1
D gene: NA
clone size: NA
V gene: TRBV7-8
CDR3 protein: CASSWGLGNTEAFF
CDR3 DNA: TGTGCCAGCAGCTGGGGCCTAGGCAACACTGAAGCTTTCTTT

J gene: TRBJ2-5
D gene: NA
clone size: many
V gene: TRBV12-3/TRBV12-4
CDR3 protein: CASSLRMGGRETQYF
CDR3 DNA: TGTGCCAGCAGTTTACGAATGGGGGGCAGAGAGACCCAGTACTTC

J gene: TRBJ2-5
D gene: TRBD1
clone size: few
V gene: TRBV7-9
CDR3 protein: CASSFPKTTGQGETQYF
CDR3 DNA: TGTGCCAGCAGCTTCCCTAAAACGACAGGGCAAGGGGAGACCCAGTACTTC

J gene: TRBJ2-1
D gene: TRBD2
clone size: many
V gene: TRBV7-6
CDR3 protein: CASSSEPPGTSGRTDEQFF
CDR3 DNA: TGTGCCAGCAGCTCAGAGCCCCCAGGGACTAGCGGGAGGACGGATGAGCAGTTCTTC

J gene: TRBJ1-5
D gene: NA
clone size: NA
V gene: TRBV6-1
CDR3 protein: CASVPTGGNQPQHF
CDR3 DNA: TGTGCCAGCGTCCCGACTGGGGGTAATCAGCCCCAGCATTTT

J gene: TRBJ2-7
D gene: TRBD1
clone size: NA
V gene: TRBV7-9
CDR3 protein: CASSLAVGQGGEQYF
CDR3 DNA: TGTGCCAGCAGCTTAGCGGTGGGACAGGGCGGAGAGCAGTACTTC

J gene: TRBJ2-5
D gene: NA
clone size: few
V gene: TRBV27
CDR3 protein: CASSLLVGDLQETQYF
CDR3 DNA: TGTGCCAGCAGTTTGTTAGTGGGTGACCTCCAAGAGACCCAGTACTTC

J gene: TRBJ2-7
D gene: TRBD1
clone size: many
V gene: TRBV7-6
CDR3 protein: CASSPQGARSYEQYF
CDR3 DNA: TGTGCCAGCAGCCCTCAGGGGGCCAGGTCCTACGAGCAGTACTTC

J gene: TRBJ1-5
D gene: NA
clone size: NA
V gene: TRBV6-1
CDR3 protein: CASSDGINQPQHF
CDR3 DNA: TGTGCCAGCTCGGACGGAATCAATCAGCCCCAGCATTTT

J gene: TRBJ2-1
D gene: NA
clone size: few
V gene: TRBV7-2
CDR3 protein: CASSLGDLRYNEQFF
CDR3 DNA: TGTGCCAGCAGCTTAGGGGATCTCCGCTACAATGAGCAGTTCTTC

J gene: TRBJ1-2
D gene: NA
clone size: NA
V gene: TRBV20-1
CDR3 protein: CSATARGGYTF
CDR3 DNA: TGCAGTGCGACCGCTCGCGGTGGCTACACCTTC

J gene: TRBJ2-1
D gene: TRBD2
clone size: NA
V gene: TRBV12-5
CDR3 protein: CASGLVTGGQFF
CDR3 DNA: TGTGCTAGTGGTTTGGTAACGGGAGGGCAGTTCTTC

J gene: TRBJ2-3
D gene: TRBD2
clone size: NA
V gene: TRBV9
CDR3 protein: CASSVEGLAGTLTDTQYF
CDR3 DNA: TGTGCCAGCAGCGTAGAGGGACTAGCGGGTACTTTGACAGATACGCAGTATTTT

J gene: TRBJ2-1
D gene: TRBD2
clone size: NA
V gene: TRBV7-2
CDR3 protein: CASTQREPYNEQFF
CDR3 DNA: TGTGCCAGCACCCAGCGGGAGCCCTACAATGAGCAGTTCTTC

J gene: TRBJ1-5
D gene: TRBD1
clone size: NA
V gene: TRBV6-5
CDR3 protein: CASSHTGGYSNQPQHF
CDR3 DNA: TGTGCCAGCAGCCATACAGGGGGCTATAGCAATCAGCCCCAGCATTTT

J gene: TRBJ1-4
D gene: NA
clone size: NA
V gene: TRBV14
CDR3 protein: CASSPHKDSGTWDEKLFF
CDR3 DNA: TGTGCCAGCAGCCCACATAAGGACTCCGGGACTTGGGATGAAAAACTGTTTTTT

J gene: TRBJ1-1
D gene: NA
clone size: many
V gene: TRBV7-8
CDR3 protein: CASSFSERDMNTEAFF
CDR3 DNA: TGTGCCAGCAGCTTTTCGGAGCGGGATATGAACACTGAAGCTTTCTTT

J gene: TRBJ1-1
D gene: NA
clone size: few
V gene: TRBV28
CDR3 protein: CASSLGEVSFRAFF
CDR3 DNA: TGTGCCAGCAGTTTAGGAGAAGTTTCCTTCAGAGCTTTCTTT

J gene: TRBJ2-5
D gene: TRBD1
clone size: NA
V gene: TRBV5-5
CDR3 protein: CASSLGTGTGETQYF
CDR3 DNA: TGTGCCAGCAGCTTGGGGACAGGCACAGGGGAGACCCAGTACTTC

J gene: TRBJ1-5
D gene: NA
clone size: few
V gene: TRBV2
CDR3 protein: CASSLRHFSNQPQHF
CDR3 DNA: TGTGCCAGCAGTCTCCGGCACTTTAGCAATCAGCCCCAGCATTTT

J gene: TRBJ2-1
D gene: NA
clone size: NA
V gene: TRBV13
CDR3 protein: CASTGQGRGEQFF
CDR3 DNA: TGTGCCAGCACAGGGCAGGGTAGGGGTGAGCAGTTCTTC

J gene: TRBJ1-2
D gene: NA
clone size: many
V gene: TRBV7-2
CDR3 protein: CASSWDLARRYGYTF
CDR3 DNA: TGTGCCAGCAGCTGGGACCTGGCTCGCCGCTATGGCTACACCTTC

J gene: TRBJ2-7
D gene: NA
clone size: few
V gene: TRBV6-5
CDR3 protein: CASSYSKSPASTYEQYF
CDR3 DNA: TGTGCCAGCAGTTACTCGAAGTCGCCAGCGTCCACTTACGAGCAGTACTTC

J gene: TRBJ2-1
D gene: TRBD2
clone size: NA
V gene: TRBV5-1
CDR3 protein: CASSGASGSSYNEQFF
CDR3 DNA: TGCGCCAGCAGCGGGGCTAGCGGAAGCTCCTACAATGAGCAGTTCTTC

J gene: TRBJ1-1
D gene: NA
clone size: NA
V gene: TRBV27
CDR3 protein: CASSLSAGAHTEAFF
CDR3 DNA: TGTGCCAGCAGTTTATCAGCGGGGGCGCATACTGAAGCTTTCTTT

J gene: TRBJ2-1
D gene: NA
clone size: NA
V gene: TRBV2
CDR3 protein: CASSVNEQFF
CDR3 DNA: TGTGCCAGCAGTGTTAATGAGCAGTTCTTC

J gene: TRBJ1-5
D gene: NA
clone size: NA
V gene: TRBV6-1
CDR3 protein: CASSERRGNQPQHF
CDR3 DNA: TGTGCCAGCAGTGAAAGACGGGGCAATCAGCCCCAGCATTTT

J gene: TRBJ1-2
D gene: NA
clone size: NA
V gene: TRBV28
CDR3 protein: CASSFVERGYPAYGYTF
CDR3 DNA: TGTGCCAGCAGTTTCGTCGAAAGGGGATACCCTGCCTATGGCTACACCTTC

J gene: TRBJ1-2
D gene: TRBD1
clone size: few
V gene: TRBV7-9
CDR3 protein: CASSFTGTGALLAF
CDR3 DNA: TGTGCCAGCAGCTTTACCGGGACAGGGGCGCTGTTAGCCTTC

J gene: TRBJ2-2
D gene: TRBD1
clone size: few
V gene: TRBV20-1
CDR3 protein: CSARQGPGELFF
CDR3 DNA: TGCAGTGCGCGACAGGGTCCCGGGGAGCTGTTTTTT

J gene: TRBJ1-4
D gene: NA
clone size: NA
V gene: TRBV14
CDR3 protein: CASSIRTYNEKLFF
CDR3 DNA: TGTGCCAGCAGCATCAGGACCTATAATGAAAAACTGTTTTTT

J gene: TRBJ1-2
D gene: NA
clone size: NA
V gene: TRBV7-9
CDR3 protein: CASSSSGCGYTF
CDR3 DNA: TGTGCCAGCAGCTCGTCTGGGTGTGGCTACACCTTC

J gene: TRBJ2-2
D gene: NA
clone size: NA
V gene: TRBV11-2
CDR3 protein: CASSWETGELFF
CDR3 DNA: TGTGCCAGCAGCTGGGAAACCGGGGAGCTGTTTTTT

J gene: TRBJ2-1
D gene: NA
clone size: few
V gene: TRBV7-2
CDR3 protein: CASSLMGGTYNEQFF
CDR3 DNA: TGTGCCAGCAGCTTAATGGGGGGTACCTACAATGAGCAGTTCTTC

J gene: TRBJ1-5
D gene: NA
clone size: many
V gene: TRBV7-2
CDR3 protein: CASSPQGSNQPQHF
CDR3 DNA: TGTGCCAGCAGCCCCCAGGGGAGCAATCAGCCCCAGCATTTT

J gene: TRBJ1-4
D gene: TRBD1
clone size: NA
V gene: TRBV27
CDR3 protein: CASSGDRAPTNEKLFF
CDR3 DNA: TGTGCCAGCAGTGGGGACAGGGCTCCAACTAATGAAAAACTGTTTTTT

J gene: TRBJ2-5
D gene: NA
clone size: NA
V gene: TRBV28
CDR3 protein: CASSLLIGLEETQYF
CDR3 DNA: TGTGCCAGCAGTTTATTAATCGGTCTAGAGGAGACCCAGTACTTC

J gene: TRBJ2-3
D gene: NA
clone size: NA
V gene: TRBV27
CDR3 protein: CASSPKPGQLVSTGTDTQYF
CDR3 DNA: TGTGCCAGCAGTCCAAAACCCGGACAGTTAGTCTCTACCGGCACAGATACGCAGTATTTT

J gene: TRBJ2-3
D gene: TRBD2
clone size: few
V gene: TRBV11-3
CDR3 protein: CASSLASGSFGADTQYF
CDR3 DNA: TGTGCCAGCAGCTTAGCTAGCGGGAGCTTCGGCGCAGATACGCAGTATTTT

J gene: TRBJ2-5
D gene: NA
clone size: NA
V gene: TRBV12-5
CDR3 protein: CASGGETEQETQYF
CDR3 DNA: TGTGCTAGTGGGGGCGAGACAGAGCAAGAGACCCAGTACTTC

J gene: TRBJ1-1
D gene: TRBD1
clone size: NA
V gene: TRBV11-2
CDR3 protein: CASSYTGGVTEAFF
CDR3 DNA: TGTGCCAGCAGCTACACAGGGGGGGTCACTGAAGCTTTCTTT

J gene: TRBJ2-7
D gene: NA
clone size: NA
V gene: TRBV6-1
CDR3 protein: CASQRGQQTYEQYF
CDR3 DNA: TGTGCCAGCCAGAGGGGTCAACAAACCTACGAGCAGTACTTC

J gene: TRBJ2-1
D gene: NA
clone size: many
V gene: TRBV7-3
CDR3 protein: CASSLTRGNNEQFF
CDR3 DNA: TGTGCCAGCAGCTTAACGAGGGGCAACAATGAGCAGTTCTTC

J gene: TRBJ1-2
D gene: NA
clone size: few
V gene: TRBV7-9
CDR3 protein: CASSLVTGTAYTF
CDR3 DNA: TGTGCCAGCAGCTTAGTGACAGGAACTGCCTACACCTTC

J gene: TRBJ2-1
D gene: NA
clone size: NA
V gene: TRBV29-1
CDR3 protein: CSVGGYEQFF
CDR3 DNA: TGCAGCGTTGGCGGTTATGAGCAGTTCTTC